These 25 T cell receptor beta chains were sequenced from one sample in a study of PD-L1 blockade in urothelial cancer. Clones were sequenced by immunoSEQ multiplex PCR, and TCRdb holds only the in-frame ones, with some missing. The table shows 50,000 to 60,000 clones, with under 90% occurring only once. Sequences were derived from PBMCs, sampled around atezolizumab (anti-PD-L1) treatment. These TCRs come from a man aged 40-50 years with urothelial cancer.

The chain links TRBV7-2 to TRBJ2-7; TRBD1 might be the D (6 bases). CDR3 size: 14 residues. The germline V gene encodes CDR1 SGHTA and CDR2 FQGNSA. The ends were cut back, 5 bases at V and 3 bases at J, with 14 bases in the middle. The CDR3 spells CASSPDRGHYEQYF. The CDR3 region has the DNA TGTGCCAGCAGCCCGGACAGAGGGCACTACGAGCAGTACTTC.

The CDR3 bases are TGTGCCAGCAGCGCTTGGGACTTTCCGACAGATACGCAGTATTTT. Its protein is CASSAWDFPTDTQYF. This chain uses TRBV9 with TRBJ2-3, with D perhaps TRBD2 (6 bases). Germline lookup yields CDR1 SGDLS and CDR2 YYNGEE. Trimming removed 3 bases at V and 3 bases at J, with 14 bases between. The CDR3 is made up of 15 amino acids. Together with reference TRBV9 and TRBJ2-3, the CDR3 gives the full variable domain: DSGVTQTPKHLITATGQRVTLRCSPRSGDLSVYWYQQSLDQGLQFLIQYYNGEERAKGNILERFSAQQFPDLHSELNLSSLELGDSALYFCASSAWDFPTDTQYFGPGTRLTVL.

The chain uses TRBV28 and TRBJ2-6; a weak D match, TRBD2 (6 bases). The length of the CDR3 is 18 residues. Germline CDR1 reads MDHEN; CDR2 reads SYDVKM. Trimming removed 3 bases at V and 0 bases at J, with 15 bases between. Here the CDR3 reads CASSFALGGISGANVLTF. CDR3 DNA sequence: TGTGCCAGCAGTTTTGCTCTCGGGGGAATCTCTGGGGCCAACGTCCTGACTTTC.

The chain joins TRBV28 to TRBJ2-3; TRBD2 agrees at 7 bases. The germline V gene has CDR1 MDHEN and CDR2 SYDVKM. The V gene end was trimmed by 9 bases and the J gene end by 0 bases; junction bases not matched to a gene: 6. CDR3 length: 14 amino acids. DNA for the CDR3: TGTGCCAGTTCACCAGCGGGAAGCACAGATACGCAGTATTTT. It specifies CASSPAGSTDTQYF.

V usage is TRBV2 and J usage is TRBJ2-7; TRBD1 is a possible D gene (6 bases). Germline V gene data show CDR1 as SNHLY and CDR2 as FYNNEI. The CDR3 is 11 residues long. Trimming shortened V by 8 bases and J by 7 bases, and 12 bases separated the two germline ends. DNA of the CDR3: TGTGCCAGCCTCCGGGACACTGAGCAGTACTTC. This codes for CASLRDTEQYF.

This rearrangement joins TRBV9 to TRBJ2-7; TRBD1 might be the D (5 bases). This CDR3 spans 13 amino acids. The germline V and J ends were trimmed by 2 bases and 6 bases, with 12 bases remaining between them. CDR1 is SGDLS and CDR2 is YYNGEE in the germline V gene. The DNA of the CDR3 is TGTGCCAGCAGCGTTGGCTGGACATCCGAGCAGTACTTC. Residues: CASSVGWTSEQYF.

V is TRBV28 and J is TRBJ2-3; 14 bases align to TRBD2. The CDR3 contains 17 residues. Germline V gives CDR1 MDHEN, CDR2 SYDVKM. The trim removed 2 bases at V and 2 bases at J, leaving 3 bases unmatched. CDR3 in amino acids: CASSLGGLAGDTDTQYF. CDR3 in DNA: TGTGCCAGCAGTTTAGGGGGACTAGCGGGAGACACAGATACGCAGTATTTT.

This rearrangement joins TRBV28 to TRBJ1-2, with 7 nucleotides matching TRBD1. The V gene end was trimmed by 6 bases and the J gene end by 7 bases; junction bases not matched to a gene: 8. Germline assignment: CDR1 MDHEN and CDR2 SYDVKM. The CDR3 is 13 amino acids. Here the CDR3 reads CASRRGGRGGYTF. The CDR3 nucleotides are TGTGCCAGCAGAAGAGGGGGCAGAGGTGGCTACACCTTC.

This chain links TRBV9 with TRBJ2-5; D is unclear. V was clipped by 4 bases and J by 4 bases, with 17 bases between them. The germline V gene has CDR1 SGDLS and CDR2 YYNGEE. This CDR3 comprises 15 residues. The CDR3 reads CASSLRGDFGETQYF. DNA of the CDR3: TGTGCCAGCAGCCTGCGAGGTGATTTCGGAGAGACCCAGTACTTC.

This chain joins TRBV5-1 and TRBJ2-2; 7 nucleotides match TRBD2. Trimming took 4 bases from V and 1 from J; bases not matched to a gene: 4. Per the germline V gene, CDR1 is SGHRS and CDR2 is YFSETQ. The CDR3 spans 15 residues. CDR3 in DNA: TGCGCCAGCAGCCTTAGCGGGCAGAACACCGGGGAGCTGTTTTTT. Translating gives CASSLSGQNTGELFF.

V usage is TRBV10-1 and J usage is TRBJ1-5; D call uncertain. CDR3 length equals 12 residues. The germline gives CDR1 WNHNN, CDR2 SYGVQD (reference sequence). V lost 9 bases and J lost 4, with 10 bases in between. CDR3 sequence reads: CARETTNQPQHF. CDR3 nucleotide sequence: TGCGCCAGGGAGACTACTAATCAGCCCCAGCATTTT.

This chain links TRBV18 with TRBJ2-2, with 7 bases fitting TRBD2. V was clipped by 3 bases and J by 5 bases; unmatched bases: 15. The CDR3 contains 18 residues. Germline loops: CDR1 KGHSH, CDR2 LQKENI. The CDR3 here is CASSPQGGGRGGTGELFF. Written as DNA, the CDR3 is TGTGCCAGCTCACCGCAGGGTGGCGGGAGAGGTGGAACCGGGGAGCTGTTTTTT.

The gene calls are TRBV11-3 and TRBJ1-3, with TRBD1 matching 7 bases. CDR3 length: 13 amino acids. Trimming removed 5 bases from V and 2 bases from J; junction bases left unmatched: 0. CDR1 and CDR2 from the germline V gene are SGHNT and YENEEA. CDR3 loop: CASSGTAGNTIYF. CDR3 sequence (DNA): TGTGCCAGCAGCGGGACAGCTGGAAACACCATATATTTT.

The chain links TRBV9 to TRBJ1-2, with 7 bases matching TRBD1. J gave up 14 bases and V 0 bases, and 7 bases lay outside the gene matches. The CDR3 runs 12 residues. Germline CDR1 SGDLS, CDR2 YYNGEE. CDR3 nucleotide sequence: TGTGCCAGCAGCGTAGGGGTGGACAGGTGGACCTTC. It codes for CASSVGVDRWTF.

The chain's CDR3 is CAWRLAGVEQYF. The CDR3 DNA follows: TGTGCCTGGAGGCTAGCGGGAGTGGAGCAGTACTTC. This chain uses TRBV30 with TRBJ2-7; 10 nucleotides match TRBD2. This CDR3 has 12 residues. Trimming removed 3 bases from V and 7 bases from J; junction bases left unmatched: 3. Germline loops: CDR1 GTSNPN, CDR2 SVGIG (reference sequence).

The chain joins TRBV27 to TRBJ2-1; maybe TRBD2 (6 bases). The germline V gene encodes CDR1 MNHEY and CDR2 SMNVEV (reference sequence). Trimming shortened V by 0 bases and J by 0 bases, and 12 bases separated the two germline ends. The CDR3 runs 17 residues. CDR3 region: CASSLSMAGSSYNEQFF. The CDR3 nucleotides are TGTGCCAGCAGTTTATCGATGGCGGGAAGCTCCTACAATGAGCAGTTCTTC.

In nucleotides, the CDR3 is TGTGCCAGCACTACAGGGGGCACTAATGAAAAACTGTTTTTT. The encoded protein is CASTTGGTNEKLFF. The V and J genes are TRBV6-6 and TRBJ1-4; 9 bases match TRBD1. V trimming: 7 bases; J trimming: 2 bases; junction bases outside the gene matches: 2. Germline CDR1 is MNHNY and CDR2 is SVGAGI (reference sequence). CDR3 length: 14 residues.

V is TRBV25-1 and J is TRBJ2-7; 9 positions agree with TRBD1. This CDR3 is built from 15 residues. With 6 bases clipped from V and 3 bases from J, the junction kept 9 bases outside the gene matches. Germline V gene sequence: CDR1 MGHDK, CDR2 SYGVNS. CDR3 region: CASRPSGTGLYEQYF. For the CDR3, the DNA is TGTGCCAGCAGGCCATCCGGGACAGGGCTCTACGAGCAGTACTTC.

The V and J genes are TRBV30 and TRBJ2-1; 8 bases match TRBD1. This CDR3 is built from 14 residues. Trimming cost V 4 bases and J 6 bases; bases outside gene matches: 8. Germline-derived CDR1 and CDR2 are GTSNPN and SVGIG (reference sequence). The CDR3 DNA follows: TGTGCCTGGATAAGTGGACAGGGATTCAATGAGCAGTTCTTC. Translated: CAWISGQGFNEQFF.

This rearrangement joins TRBV27 to TRBJ1-5; TRBD1 might be the D (6 bases). V lost 3 bases, J lost 5 bases, and 14 bases lay in between. Per the germline V gene, CDR1 is MNHEY and CDR2 is SMNVEV (reference sequence). This CDR3 contains 15 residues. Here the CDR3 reads CASSLVGGLHQPQHF. CDR3 nucleotide sequence: TGTGCCAGCAGTTTGGTCGGGGGGCTCCATCAGCCCCAGCATTTT.

The rearrangement joins TRBV4-2 to TRBJ2-7, with a tentative D call TRBD2 (5 bases). The ends were cut back, 4 bases at V and 4 bases at J, with 20 bases in the middle. Germline CDR1 reads LGHNA; CDR2 reads YNFKEQ. The CDR3 has 16 residues. The CDR3 DNA reads as TGTGCCAGCAGCCCCGTAGAGCGGAGTAAGGGTTACGAGCAGTACTTC. It encodes CASSPVERSKGYEQYF.

The V call is TRBV28, the J call TRBJ2-7, with D tentatively TRBD1 (5 bases). There are 13 residues in the CDR3. V was cut by 3 bases and J by 3 bases, with 9 bases left in between. CDR1 MDHEN and CDR2 SYDVKM come from the germline V gene. In nucleotides, the CDR3 is TGTGCCAGCAGTTTGAGCAGGGACTACGAGCAGTACTTC. Protein: CASSLSRDYEQYF.

The chain uses TRBV7-9 and TRBJ1-1; possibly TRBD1 for D (5 bases). Trimming cost V 0 bases and J 1 base, with 9 bases left between them. Per the germline V gene, CDR1 is SEHNR and CDR2 is FQNEAQ (reference sequence). The length of the CDR3 is 15 residues. The CDR3 here is CASSLAAGGNTEAFF. The CDR3 DNA follows: TGTGCCAGCAGCTTAGCTGCGGGGGGGAACACTGAAGCTTTCTTT.

The chain couples TRBV27 to TRBJ2-3; D remains ambiguous. CDR1 MNHEY and CDR2 SMNVEV come from the germline V gene (reference sequence). The V end was cut by 8 bases, the J end by 5 bases, with 14 bases between. The CDR3 sequence is 13 residues long. The CDR3 sequence: CASGGEVGDTQYF. The CDR3 DNA follows: TGTGCCAGCGGCGGAGAGGTGGGAGATACGCAGTATTTT.

The chain has TRBV28 and TRBJ1-2; 7 nucleotides align to TRBD1. This CDR3 has 14 residues. The V and J ends lost 6 bases and 0 bases, in that order; junction bases with no gene match: 4. Germline V gene data show CDR1 as MDHEN and CDR2 as SYDVKM. Written as DNA, the CDR3 is TGTGCCAGCAGACAGGGGACGACTAACTATGGCTACACCTTC. This encodes CASRQGTTNYGYTF.